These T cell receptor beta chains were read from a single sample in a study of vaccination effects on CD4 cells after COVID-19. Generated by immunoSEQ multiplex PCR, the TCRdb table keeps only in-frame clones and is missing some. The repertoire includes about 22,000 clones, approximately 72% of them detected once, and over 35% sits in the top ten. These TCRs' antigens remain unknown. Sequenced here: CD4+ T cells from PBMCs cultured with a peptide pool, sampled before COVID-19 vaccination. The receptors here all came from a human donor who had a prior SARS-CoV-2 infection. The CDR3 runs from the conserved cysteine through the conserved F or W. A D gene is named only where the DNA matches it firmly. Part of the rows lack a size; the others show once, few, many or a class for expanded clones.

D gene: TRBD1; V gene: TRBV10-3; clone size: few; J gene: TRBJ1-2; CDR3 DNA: TGTGCCATCATGGGGACAGATTCCAACTATGGCTACACCTTC; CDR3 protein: CAIMGTDSNYGYTF
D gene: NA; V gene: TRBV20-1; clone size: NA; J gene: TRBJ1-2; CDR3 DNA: TGCAGTGCTAGTTGGAGGAGCAACTATGGCTACACCTTC; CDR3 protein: CSASWRSNYGYTF
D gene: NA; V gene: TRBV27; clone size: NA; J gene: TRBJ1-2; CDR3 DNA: TGTGCCAGCAAACCTAACAGGGACCCCAACCTTAACTATGGCTACACCTTC; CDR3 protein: CASKPNRDPNLNYGYTF
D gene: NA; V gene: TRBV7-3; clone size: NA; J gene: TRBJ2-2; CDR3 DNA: TGTGCCAGCAGCTTAACGGGGGGCCGGAGGGATGGGGAGCTGTTTTTT; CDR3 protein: CASSLTGGRRDGELFF
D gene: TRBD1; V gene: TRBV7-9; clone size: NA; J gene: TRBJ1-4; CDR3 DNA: TGTGCCAGCAGCGATGGAACAGGGGGTTTTGAAAAACTGTTTTTT; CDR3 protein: CASSDGTGGFEKLFF
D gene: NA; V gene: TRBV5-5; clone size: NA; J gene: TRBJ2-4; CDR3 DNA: TGTGCCAGCAGCCCAGGTCGAGGGGCACAGCTCGGGATAAACATTCAGTACTTC; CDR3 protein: CASSPGRGAQLGINIQYF
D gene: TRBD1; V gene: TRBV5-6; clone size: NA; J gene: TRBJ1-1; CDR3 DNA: TGTGCCAGCAGAAAGTGGACAGGGTCTAGTCCGGGGGACACTGAAGCTTTCTTT; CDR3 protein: CASRKWTGSSPGDTEAFF
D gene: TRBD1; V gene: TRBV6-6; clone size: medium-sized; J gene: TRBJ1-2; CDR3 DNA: TGTGCCAGCAGTTACCCTGACAGGGGAGATGGCTACACCTTC; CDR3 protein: CASSYPDRGDGYTF
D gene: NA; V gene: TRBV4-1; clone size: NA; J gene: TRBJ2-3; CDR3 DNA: TGCGCCAGCAGCCAAGCCGGGGGTTGGGGACGAGGGACAGATACGCAGTATTTT; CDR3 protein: CASSQAGGWGRGTDTQYF
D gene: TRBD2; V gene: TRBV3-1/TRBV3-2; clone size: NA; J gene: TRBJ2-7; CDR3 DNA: TGTGCCAGCAGCCAAGCCCACCGGGGGGGGCAGTACTTC; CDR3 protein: CASSQAHRGGQYF
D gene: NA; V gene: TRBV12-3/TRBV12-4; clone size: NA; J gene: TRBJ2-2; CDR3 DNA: TGTGCCAGCAGTTACCTAGCAGCCGGGGAGCTGTTTTTT; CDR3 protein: CASSYLAAGELFF
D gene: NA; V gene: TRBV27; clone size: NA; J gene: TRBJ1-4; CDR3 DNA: TGTGCCAGCAGTTCATCAGTCACAACTAATGAAAAACTGTTTTTT; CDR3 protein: CASSSSVTTNEKLFF
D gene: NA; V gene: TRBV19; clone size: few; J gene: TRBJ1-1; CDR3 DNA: TGTGCCAGTAGTCCCCGTTATGGGGGGCGGAACACTGAAGCTTTCTTT; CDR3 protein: CASSPRYGGRNTEAFF
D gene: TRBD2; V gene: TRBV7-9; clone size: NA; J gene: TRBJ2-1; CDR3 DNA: TGTGCCAGCAGCTATAGCGGGGGGGCTCCCAATGAGCAGTTCTTC; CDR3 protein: CASSYSGGAPNEQFF
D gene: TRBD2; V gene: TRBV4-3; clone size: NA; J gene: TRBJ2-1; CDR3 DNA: TGCGCCAGCAGCCCAGCTCTAGCGGGAGAGGGTAATGAGCAGTTCTTC; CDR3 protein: CASSPALAGEGNEQFF
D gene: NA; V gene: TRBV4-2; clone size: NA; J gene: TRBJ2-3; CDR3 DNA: TGTGCCAGCAGCCAAGTCCTGGGAGGGGGGGCTGCAGATACGCAGTATTTT; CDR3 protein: CASSQVLGGGAADTQYF
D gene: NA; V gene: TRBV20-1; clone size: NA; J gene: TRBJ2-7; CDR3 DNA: TGCAGTGCTAGTCGGCCCCGCTCCTACGAGCAGTACTTC; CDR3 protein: CSASRPRSYEQYF
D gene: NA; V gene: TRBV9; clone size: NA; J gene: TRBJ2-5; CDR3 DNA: TGTGCCAGCAGCGTAGGGGCTAGCGCTACCCAGTACTTC; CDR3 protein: CASSVGASATQYF
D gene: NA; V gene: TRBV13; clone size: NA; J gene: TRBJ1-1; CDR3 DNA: TGTGCCAGCACACGGTGGAGGGGGAACACTGAAGCTTTCTTT; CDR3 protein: CASTRWRGNTEAFF
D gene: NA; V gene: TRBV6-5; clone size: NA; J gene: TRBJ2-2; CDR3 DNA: TGTGCCAGCAGTTACTCCCGGGAGTGGAACACCGGGGAGCTGTTTTTT; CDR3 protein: CASSYSREWNTGELFF
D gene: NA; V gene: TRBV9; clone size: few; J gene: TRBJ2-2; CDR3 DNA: TGTGCCAGCAGCGTAGACTCCGGGGCAGGGGTAGCCGGGGAGCTGTTTTTT; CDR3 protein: CASSVDSGAGVAGELFF
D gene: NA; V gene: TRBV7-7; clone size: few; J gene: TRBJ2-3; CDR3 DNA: TGTGCTAGCAGCTTAGGCCCTCAACCGGGCACAGATACGCAGTATTTT; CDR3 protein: CASSLGPQPGTDTQYF
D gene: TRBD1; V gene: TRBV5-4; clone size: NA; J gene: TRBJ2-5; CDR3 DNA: TGTGCCAGCAGCTTGCAGGGGGCCGGAGAGACCCAGTACTTC; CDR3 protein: CASSLQGAGETQYF
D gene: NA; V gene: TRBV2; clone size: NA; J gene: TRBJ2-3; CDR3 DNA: TGTGCCAGCATGGGGGAATCCGATACGCAGTATTTT; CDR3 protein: CASMGESDTQYF
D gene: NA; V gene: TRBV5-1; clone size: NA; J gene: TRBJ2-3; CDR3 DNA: TGCGCCAGCCAAGTTGGGGGACTGCTAGATGGGGCAAGTGATACGCAGTATTTT; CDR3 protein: CASQVGGLLDGASDTQYF
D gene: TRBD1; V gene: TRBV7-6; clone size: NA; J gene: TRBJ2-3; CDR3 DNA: TGTGCCAGCAGCCCGCGGGGGACAGGGGGCACTACAGATACGCAGTATTTT; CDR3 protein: CASSPRGTGGTTDTQYF
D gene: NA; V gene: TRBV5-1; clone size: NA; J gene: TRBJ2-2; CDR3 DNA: TGCGCCAGCAGCGGCATGGGGGAGCTGTTTTTT; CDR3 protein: CASSGMGELFF